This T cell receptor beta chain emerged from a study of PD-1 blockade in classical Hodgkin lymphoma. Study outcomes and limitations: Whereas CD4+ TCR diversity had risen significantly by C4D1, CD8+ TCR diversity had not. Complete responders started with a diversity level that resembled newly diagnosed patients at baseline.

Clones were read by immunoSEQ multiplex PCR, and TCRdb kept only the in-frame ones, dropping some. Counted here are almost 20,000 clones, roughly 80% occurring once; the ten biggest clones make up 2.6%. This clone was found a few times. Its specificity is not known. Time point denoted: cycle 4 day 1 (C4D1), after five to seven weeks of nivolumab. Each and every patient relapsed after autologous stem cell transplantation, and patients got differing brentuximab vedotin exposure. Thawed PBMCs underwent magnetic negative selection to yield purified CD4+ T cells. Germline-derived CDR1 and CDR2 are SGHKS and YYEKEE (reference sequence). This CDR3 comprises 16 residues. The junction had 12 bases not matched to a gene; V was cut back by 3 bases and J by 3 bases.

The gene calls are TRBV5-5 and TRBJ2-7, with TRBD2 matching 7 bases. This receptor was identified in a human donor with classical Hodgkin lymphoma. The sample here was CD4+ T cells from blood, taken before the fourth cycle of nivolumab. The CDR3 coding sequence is TGTGCCAGCAGCTACTCTCTAGCGGAAGTTCGCTACGAGCAGTACTTC. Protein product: CASSYSLAEVRYEQYF. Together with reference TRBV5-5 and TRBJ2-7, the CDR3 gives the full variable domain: DAGVTQSPTHLIKTRGQQVTLRCSPISGHKSVSWYQQVLGQGPQFIFQYYEKEERGRGNFPDRFSARQFPNYSSELNVNALLLGDSALYLCASSYSLAEVRYEQYFGPGTRLTVT.